The 32 T cell receptor beta chains in this list originate from one sample, sequenced in a study of Ad26.COV2.S vaccination and SARS-CoV-2 variants. Sequenced by immunoSEQ multiplex PCR; TCRdb stores in-frame clones only, minus some. The data contain over 400,000 clones, 85% to 90% of them singletons. This sample's treatment: approximately 18 received Ad26.COV2.S at low or high dose, single or two shots; a few received placebo; per-sample allocation not given. At day 63 after the first vaccine or placebo injection, samples were drawn. The sequencing here drew on peripheral blood, taken in a trial of Ad26.COV2.S vaccine versus placebo. Receptor source: a person aged 18-65 years who received the Ad26.COV2.S COVID-19 vaccine or a placebo.

This sequence joins TRBV5-1 and TRBJ1-1; TRBD1 might be the D (6 bases). Germline loops: CDR1 SGHRS, CDR2 YFSETQ. CDR3 size: 17 residues. The V end lost 0 bases, the J end lost 6 bases, and 21 bases lay between the germline ends. For the CDR3, the DNA is TGCGCCAGCAGCTTGGGATTAGGTAGGGGGACTGCGGCTGAAGCTTTCTTT. It specifies CASSLGLGRGTAAEAFF.

The rearrangement links TRBV19 to TRBJ1-1; TRBD1 might be the D (5 bases). Trimming pared 3 bases from V and 4 bases from J, leaving 9 bases between. The CDR3 length is 13 residues. The germline V gene encodes CDR1 LNHDA and CDR2 SQIVND (reference sequence). The CDR3 here is CASSMGGSTEAFF. CDR3 sequence (DNA): TGTGCCAGTAGTATGGGGGGTAGCACTGAAGCTTTCTTT.

The chain has TRBV3-1 (or the pseudogene TRBV3-2) and TRBJ1-2; 7 bases are a match to TRBD1. Germline lookup yields CDR1 LGHDT and CDR2 YNNKEL (reference sequence). The CDR3 runs 15 residues. V was clipped by 3 bases and J by 4 bases; unmatched bases: 8. Here the CDR3 reads CASSQTGQITYGYTF. CDR3 bases: TGTGCCAGCAGCCAGACGGGACAGATTACCTATGGCTACACCTTC.

The genes are TRBV19 and TRBJ2-7, with TRBD1 as a possible D gene (6 bases). CDR1 and CDR2 (germline): LNHDA, SQIVND (reference sequence). CDR3 length equals 16 residues. V lost 3 bases, J lost 0 bases, and 15 bases lay in between. DNA for the CDR3: TGTGCCAGTAGTATGACGGGACATCTAAGCTCCTACGAGCAGTACGTC. Translation: CASSMTGHLSSYEQYV.

This clone was counted between two and nine times. V usage is TRBV6-5 and J usage is TRBJ2-1; D is uncertain. Per the germline V gene, CDR1 is MNHEY and CDR2 is SVGAGI. There are 16 residues in the CDR3. The V end lost 0 bases, the J end lost 0 bases, and 9 bases lay between the germline ends. The CDR3 DNA reads as TGTGCCAGCAGTTACTCCCTCTTGAGCTCCTACAATGAGCAGTTCTTC. As protein: CASSYSLLSSYNEQFF.

This chain uses TRBV6-5 with TRBJ2-2; possible D gene TRBD2, 6 bases. CDR3 length: 14 residues. The germline V gene encodes CDR1 MNHEY and CDR2 SVGAGI. The ends were cut back, 7 bases at V and 5 bases at J, with 14 bases in the middle. CDR3 sequence: CASTLGGGTGELFF. The CDR3 nucleotides read TGTGCCAGCACTCTCGGGGGTGGTACCGGGGAGCTGTTTTTT.

The chain couples TRBV19 to TRBJ2-1, with 8 bases that match TRBD2. The germline V gene encodes CDR1 LNHDA and CDR2 SQIVND (reference sequence). There are 17 residues in the CDR3. With V trimmed by 3 bases and J by 6 bases, 13 bases remained unmatched. In DNA, the CDR3 is TGTGCCAGTAGTATGTTGGGGGTCTTGGGGACTAGCAATGAGCAGTTCTTC. This translates into CASSMLGVLGTSNEQFF.

This sequence joins TRBV9 and TRBJ2-5; D tentatively fits TRBD1 or TRBD2 (6 bases each). Germline CDR1 SGDLS, CDR2 YYNGEE. This CDR3 contains 13 residues. V shed 4 bases and J shed 4 bases, with 11 bases lying between them. For the CDR3, the DNA is TGTGCCAGCAGCTTTGGGGGGCTAGAGACCCAGTACTTC. This codes for CASSFGGLETQYF.

The chain joins TRBV4-1 to TRBJ2-1; 16 bases are shared with TRBD2. Germline V CDR1 and CDR2: MGHRA, YSYEKL. CDR3 length: 17 residues. Losses at the gene ends were 5 bases for V and 3 bases for J; bases not matched to a gene: 4. The CDR3 DNA is TGCGCCAGCAGCAAGGGACTAGCGGGAGGGGTCTACAATGAGCAGTTCTTC. This translates into CASSKGLAGGVYNEQFF.

The chain employs TRBV27 and TRBJ2-1; TRBD1 matches at 7 bases. Per the germline V gene, CDR1 is MNHEY and CDR2 is SMNVEV (reference sequence). CDR3 length: 14 amino acids. Trimming removed 1 base from V and 12 bases from J; junction bases left unmatched: 9. The CDR3 loop reads CASSLLGGAAWQFF. CDR3 DNA: TGTGCCAGCAGTTTATTAGGGGGCGCCGCTTGGCAGTTCTTC.

This clone showed up just a few times. The chain recombines TRBV6-2 or TRBV6-3 with TRBJ2-7; a weak D match, TRBD1 (5 bases). CDR1 and CDR2 (germline): MNHEY, SVGEGT. CDR3 length: 13 amino acids. V dropped 6 bases and J dropped 3 bases, with 12 bases sitting between them. This CDR3 is CASSSTTDYEQYV. For the CDR3, the DNA is TGTGCCAGCAGCTCAACGACAGACTACGAGCAGTACGTC.

The chain uses TRBV7-8 and TRBJ1-5; D is unresolved. CDR3 length: 16 amino acids. V was pared by 2 bases and J by 2 bases, with 13 bases between. Germline V gene lookup returns CDR1 SGHVS and CDR2 FQNEAQ. The CDR3 DNA sequence: TGTGCCAGCAGCTTACCTCAAACAGACGGCAATCAGCCCCAGCATTTT. Translation gives CASSLPQTDGNQPQHF.

This clone was seen just once. The chain carries TRBV10-3 and TRBJ2-3, with D perhaps matching TRBD1 (6 bases). This CDR3 is built from 13 residues. Trimming took off 9 bases at V and 3 bases at J, with 13 bases between the two ends. Germline CDR1 reads ENHRY; CDR2 reads SYGVKD. In DNA form, the CDR3 reads TGTGCCATTTTAATACAGGGAACAGATACGCAGTATTTT. This sequence encodes CAILIQGTDTQYF.

The chain employs TRBV15 and TRBJ1-5; D is uncertain. V was pared by 0 bases and J by 5 bases, with 5 bases between. The CDR3 contains 13 residues. The germline V gene has CDR1 LNHNV and CDR2 YYDKDF (reference sequence). The DNA of the CDR3 is TGTGCCACCAGCAGAGATGGGGATCAGCCCCAGCATTTT. The encoded protein is CATSRDGDQPQHF.

This clone was counted a single time. This sequence joins TRBV18 and TRBJ2-3; 10 positions match TRBD2. CDR3 length: 14 amino acids. CDR1 KGHSH and CDR2 LQKENI come from the germline V gene. Losses at the gene ends were 6 bases for V and 3 bases for J; bases not matched to a gene: 3. CDR3 sequence reads: CASSSSGSTDTQYF. DNA for the CDR3: TGTGCCAGCTCTTCTAGCGGGAGTACAGATACGCAGTATTTT.

This clone was observed a single time. The chain combines TRBV7-9 with TRBJ2-5; D is unclear. Germline V gives CDR1 SEHNR, CDR2 FQNEAQ (reference sequence). The germline V and J ends were trimmed by 5 bases and 5 bases, with 9 bases remaining between them. The CDR3 spans 12 residues. Here the CDR3 reads CASSPSRETQYF. The CDR3 DNA reads TGTGCCAGCAGCCCGTCCCGGGAGACCCAGTACTTC. Full variable domain (rest looked up from reference TRBV7-9 and TRBJ2-5): DTGVSQNPRHKITKRGQNVTFRCDPISEHNRLYWYRQTLGQGPEFLTYFQNEAQLEKSRLLSDRFSAERPKGSFSTLEIQRTEQGDSAMYLCASSPSRETQYFGPGTRLLVL.

The rearrangement links TRBV6-1 to TRBJ2-3; no clear D. Trimming pared 3 bases from V and 3 bases from J, leaving 7 bases between. The CDR3 loop spans 13 amino acids. Germline CDR1 reads MNHNS; CDR2 reads SASEGT. The CDR3 nucleotides are TGTGCCAGCAGTGATCGTTGGACAGATACGCAGTATTTT. Protein: CASSDRWTDTQYF.

The chain couples TRBV5-4 to TRBJ2-5, with TRBD1 matching over 8 bases. The V and J ends lost 3 bases and 1 base, in that order; junction bases with no gene match: 2. The CDR3 is 14 amino acids. Germline-derived CDR1 and CDR2 are SGHNT and YYREEE (reference sequence). DNA for the CDR3: TGTGCCAGCAGCTCGGGACAGGCCCAAGAGACCCAGTACTTC. Protein product: CASSSGQAQETQYF.

The V gene is TRBV7-9, the J gene TRBJ1-5; D remains ambiguous. CDR3 length equals 16 residues. Trimming pared 3 bases from V and 5 bases from J, leaving 17 bases between. The germline CDR1 and CDR2 sequences are SEHNR and FQNEAQ (reference sequence). Written as DNA, the CDR3 is TGTGCCAGCAGCTTGGGAGAAATAGAGGGTTATCAGCCCCAGCATTTT. Amino acids: CASSLGEIEGYQPQHF.

A single count supports this clone. The genes are TRBV7-9 and TRBJ2-1; a weak D match, TRBD1 (5 bases). With 4 bases removed from V and 6 bases from J, the gap between germline ends came to 10 bases. The CDR3 has 13 amino acids. The germline gives CDR1 SEHNR, CDR2 FQNEAQ (reference sequence). The CDR3 region has the DNA TGTGCCAGCAGCTCCGGCAGGGTCAATGAGCAGTTCTTC. It yields the protein CASSSGRVNEQFF. Supplemented by reference TRBV7-9 and TRBJ2-1, the full variable domain reads DTGVSQNPRHKITKRGQNVTFRCDPISEHNRLYWYRQTLGQGPEFLTYFQNEAQLEKSRLLSDRFSAERPKGSFSTLEIQRTEQGDSAMYLCASSSGRVNEQFFGPGTRLTVL.

This clone was seen a single time. The J gene is TRBJ1-3, the V gene TRBV7-2; 9 bases agree with TRBD1. This CDR3 has 18 amino acids. CDR1 and CDR2 from the germline V gene are SGHTA and FQGNSA. V shed 1 base and J 2 bases; nucleotides not matched to a gene: 9. CDR3 sequence (DNA): TGTGCCAGCAGCTTAGGGCCGACAGGGGGAAAAACTGGAAACACCATATATTTT. Residues: CASSLGPTGGKTGNTIYF.

The chain has TRBV28 and TRBJ2-1; TRBD2 agrees at 16 bases. The junction had 6 bases not matched to a gene; V was cut back by 6 bases and J by 10 bases. Germline V gives CDR1 MDHEN, CDR2 SYDVKM. The CDR3 loop spans 15 amino acids. The CDR3 DNA sequence: TGTGCCAGCAGGGGACTAGCGGGGGGGCTAGGGGAGCAGTTCTTC. It translates to CASRGLAGGLGEQFF.

CDR3 amino acids: CASSQDAGWSTGELFF. DNA of the CDR3: TGCGCCAGCAGCCAAGATGCGGGTTGGAGCACCGGGGAGCTGTTTTTT. The genes are TRBV4-3 and TRBJ2-2, with D tentatively TRBD2 (5 bases). This CDR3 region has 16 residues. The germline gives CDR1 LGHNA, CDR2 YSLEER. V was clipped by 0 bases and J by 4 bases, with 12 bases between them.

This chain connects TRBV10-3 to TRBJ1-5, with TRBD1 as a possible D gene (5 bases). Germline CDR1 reads ENHRY; CDR2 reads SYGVKD. CDR3 length: 16 amino acids. The ends were cut back, 1 base at V and 2 bases at J, with 12 bases in the middle. CDR3 amino acids: CAISEFGTKGNQPQHF. The DNA of the CDR3 is TGTGCCATCAGTGAGTTCGGGACGAAGGGCAATCAGCCCCAGCATTTT.

A remark on this clone: The sample contains more than one DNA sequence encoding this CDR3. V and J are TRBV11-2 and TRBJ2-5; D remains unclear. The germline V gene encodes CDR1 SGHAT and CDR2 FQNNGV. V was cut by 3 bases and J by 2 bases, with 7 bases left in between. CDR3 size: 13 residues. CDR3 nucleotides: TGTGCCAGCAGCTTCGGCTCTCAAGAGACCCAGTACTTC. The encoded protein is CASSFGSQETQYF.

This clone was seen just once. This chain joins TRBV5-5 and TRBJ1-6; TRBD1 matches 7 bases. The J segment lost 0 bases and the V segment lost 4 bases, leaving 4 bases of the junction unmatched. CDR1 is SGHKS and CDR2 is YYEKEE in the germline V gene (reference sequence). The CDR3 consists of 16 residues. The CDR3 DNA follows: TGTGCCAGCAGCCCCAGGGGGAGCTCCTATAATTCACCCCTCCACTTT. This gives the protein CASSPRGSSYNSPLHF.

This chain links TRBV19 with TRBJ1-2; D gene ambiguous. The CDR3 consists of 15 residues. Germline V gene data show CDR1 as LNHDA and CDR2 as SQIVND (reference sequence). Deletions cut 4 bases from V and 0 bases from J, with 12 bases between. The CDR3: CASSNPVRANYGYTF. Written as DNA, the CDR3 is TGTGCCAGTAGTAACCCAGTTAGAGCTAACTATGGCTACACCTTC.

J is TRBJ1-2 and V is TRBV7-9; D is possibly TRBD1 (5 bases). V was clipped by 1 base and J by 10 bases, with 16 bases between them. In germline, CDR1 is SEHNR, CDR2 FQNEAQ (reference sequence). The CDR3 extends over 14 amino acids. The CDR3 nucleotides are TGTGCCAGCAGCTTAGAGGAGGTGGGGGTCCTCTACACCTTC. This gives the protein CASSLEEVGVLYTF.

The V call is TRBV7-2, the J call TRBJ1-3; perhaps TRBD1 as D (6 bases). V lost 4 bases and J 0 bases, leaving 10 bases between the germline ends. Germline assignment: CDR1 SGHTA and CDR2 FQGNSA. This CDR3 is 15 amino acids long. DNA for the CDR3: TGTGCCAGCAGCTCAGGGGTTTACTCTGGAAACACCATATATTTT. Protein product: CASSSGVYSGNTIYF.

The chain is built from TRBV5-1 and TRBJ1-2, with D uncertain. Germline-derived CDR1 and CDR2 are SGHRS and YFSETQ. This CDR3 is 15 amino acids long. Deletions cut 2 bases from V and 0 bases from J, with 11 bases between. This CDR3 is CASSFVAGTNYGYTF. The CDR3 region has the DNA TGCGCCAGCAGCTTCGTCGCAGGAACTAACTATGGCTACACCTTC.

Comments on this clone: The sample has other DNA sequences that encode this CDR3 too. V usage is TRBV29-1 and J usage is TRBJ2-5; tentative D call: TRBD2 (6 bases). The germline V and J ends were trimmed by 5 bases and 4 bases, with 17 bases remaining between them. The CDR3 is 14 amino acids. Germline CDR1 reads SQVTM; CDR2 reads ANQGSEA. The DNA for the CDR3 is TGCAGCGTTTCCCGGGACTCCCGGGGAGAGACCCAGTACTTC. Its protein product is CSVSRDSRGETQYF.

The V and J genes are TRBV2 and TRBJ1-4; 9 bases are shared with TRBD1. The CDR3 contains 14 residues. Germline V lookup: CDR1 SNHLY, CDR2 FYNNEI. With 6 bases clipped from V and 10 bases from J, the junction kept 9 bases outside the gene matches. CDR3: CASREGQGFGKLFF. The CDR3 DNA reads as TGTGCCAGCAGGGAGGGACAGGGATTCGGAAAACTGTTTTTT.